The rows below give T cell receptor beta chains drawn from one sample of a study of a mutant IDH1 vaccine in newly diagnosed glioma. For these TCRs, the target antigens are not known. Profiling relied on immunoSEQ multiplex PCR, and the TCRdb table lists in-frame clones only, not all of them. Of tens of thousands of clones listed, about 77% were seen once; the top ten hold approximately 9.5%. Material: PBMCs, obtained from a glioma patient whose treatment included an IDH1 peptide vaccine. The receptors stem from a woman between 18 and 29 years old with glioma. CDR3s include the opening cysteine and the closing phenylalanine or tryptophan. Each record gives: V gene, clone size, CDR3 protein. Size tells how often a clone was seen (once, few, many) or the class of an expanded clone, and some rows leave it out.

>TRBV7-2|once
CASSSLPNYEQYF
>TRBV11-2|-
CASSTPTSTGELFF
>TRBV7-2|-
CASSLASSQGNYGYTF
>TRBV9|-
CASSPRDRGSRAGVDEQFF
>TRBV29-1|-
CSVETGTNEQFF
>TRBV7-2|-
CASSPGQGRYEQYF
>TRBV6-6|-
CASRRTGNPEAFF
>TRBV7-2|-
CASSSLSYEQYF
>TRBV19|-
CASSPQPTGPNTGELFF
>TRBV6-1|-
CASLTGGYYGYTF
>TRBV5-1|-
CASSLEEFSGANVLTF
>TRBV11-2|-
CASSPQGVGAEAFF
>TRBV4-3|-
CASSQDSRVGADTQYF
>TRBV27|-
CASSTTAAWGEQYF
>TRBV6-5|-
CASSTGGGEQYF
>TRBV6-5|few
CASSERQNTEAFF
>TRBV28|-
CASSFTGVNEKLFF
>TRBV2|-
CASGPSTNTGELFF